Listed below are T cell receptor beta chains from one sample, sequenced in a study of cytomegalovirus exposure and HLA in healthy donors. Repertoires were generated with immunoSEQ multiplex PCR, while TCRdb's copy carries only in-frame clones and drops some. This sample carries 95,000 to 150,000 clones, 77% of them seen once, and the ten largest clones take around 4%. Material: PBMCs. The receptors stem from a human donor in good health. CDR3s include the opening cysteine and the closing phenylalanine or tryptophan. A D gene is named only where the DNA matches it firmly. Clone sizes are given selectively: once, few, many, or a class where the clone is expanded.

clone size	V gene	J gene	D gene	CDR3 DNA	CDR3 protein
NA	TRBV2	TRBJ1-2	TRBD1	TGTGCCAGCAGGGACAGGGGGACGGGTGGCTACACCTTC	CASRDRGTGGYTF
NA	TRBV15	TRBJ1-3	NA	TGTGCCTCAAAACGGGGGTTGGGAGGAAACACCATATATTTT	CASKRGLGGNTIYF
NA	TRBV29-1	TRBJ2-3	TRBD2	TGCAGCGTTGAAGAGGGACTAGCGGGACGGTTGGATACGCAGTATTTT	CSVEEGLAGRLDTQYF
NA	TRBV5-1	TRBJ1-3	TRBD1	TGCGCCAGCAGCGCTGTCCCGGGACAGGGGCTAGGAGGAAACACCATATATTTT	CASSAVPGQGLGGNTIYF
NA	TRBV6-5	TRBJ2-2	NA	TGTGCCAGCAGTTACAGATTTAGCGAGTTCGGGGAGCTGTTTTTT	CASSYRFSEFGELFF
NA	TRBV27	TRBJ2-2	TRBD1	TGTGCCAGCAGTTTATCCGTTACAGGGGGCGCTCCCACCGGGGAGCTGTTTTTT	CASSLSVTGGAPTGELFF
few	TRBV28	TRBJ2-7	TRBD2	TGTGCCAGCAGCTTCGTAGCGGGAGAAACCTACGAGCAGTACTTC	CASSFVAGETYEQYF
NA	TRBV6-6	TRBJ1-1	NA	TGTGCCAGCAGTTACCCGGACGGCCCGGAGGGGTTCTTT	CASSYPDGPEGFF
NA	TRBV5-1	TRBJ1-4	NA	TGCGCCAGCAGCTTGGCAGGGCCCAATGAAAAACTGTTTTTT	CASSLAGPNEKLFF
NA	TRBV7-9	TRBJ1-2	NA	TGTGCCAGCAGCTTATTGCGTGGCTACACCTTC	CASSLLRGYTF
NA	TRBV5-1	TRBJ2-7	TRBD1	TGCGCCAGCAGCTTGGCTCCGGGACAGAGGTTCGAAGAGCAGTACTTC	CASSLAPGQRFEEQYF
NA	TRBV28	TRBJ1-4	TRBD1	TGTGCCAGCAGTTTTGGTCAGGGGGCTGAAAAACTGTTTTTT	CASSFGQGAEKLFF
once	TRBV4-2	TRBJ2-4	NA	TGTGCCAGCAGCCACTGCGATCAGCAGGGAGGCAAAAACATTCAGTACTTC	CASSHCDQQGGKNIQYF
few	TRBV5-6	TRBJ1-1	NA	TGTGCCAGCAGCTTAGGTCCGGGCACTGAAGCTTTCTTT	CASSLGPGTEAFF
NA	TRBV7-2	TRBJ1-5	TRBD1	TGTGCCAGCAGCTTAGCCACAGGGGGCACAGGTCAGCCCCAGCATTTT	CASSLATGGTGQPQHF
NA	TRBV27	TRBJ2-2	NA	TGTGCCAGCAGTTTACTGGGCGCCGGGGAGCTGTTTTTT	CASSLLGAGELFF
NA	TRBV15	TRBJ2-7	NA	TGTGCCACCAGCAGAGGGCTAGCGCAAGAGTACGAGCAGTACTTC	CATSRGLAQEYEQYF
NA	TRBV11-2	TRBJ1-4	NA	TGTGCCAGCAGCTTAGAAGGATCTCGGGGTTCCAGGGAAAAACTGTTTTTT	CASSLEGSRGSREKLFF
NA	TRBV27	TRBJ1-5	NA	TGTGCCAGTGGGAGGGATGAGCCCCAGCATTTT	CASGRDEPQHF
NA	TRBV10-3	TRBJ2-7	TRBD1	TGTGCCGCAGGTAGGGGACAGGGGTCCTACGAGCAGTACTTC	CAAGRGQGSYEQYF
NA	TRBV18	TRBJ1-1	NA	TGTGCCAGCTCACCTATACAGACAGACACTGAAGCTTTCTTT	CASSPIQTDTEAFF
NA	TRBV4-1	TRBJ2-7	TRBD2	TGCGCCAGCAGCCCGAGGTTCGGACTAGCGGGTAACTACGAGCAGTACTTC	CASSPRFGLAGNYEQYF
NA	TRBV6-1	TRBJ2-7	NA	TGTGCCAGCAGTGAACATGGCCGCTCCTACGAGCAGTACTTC	CASSEHGRSYEQYF
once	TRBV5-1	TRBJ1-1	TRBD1	TGCGCCAGCAGCCCCGGAGGGACAGGGGCTGAAGCTTTCTTT	CASSPGGTGAEAFF
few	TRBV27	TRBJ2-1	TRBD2	TGTGCCAGCAGTTTATGGCTAGCGGGGCCATACAATGAGCAGTTCTTC	CASSLWLAGPYNEQFF
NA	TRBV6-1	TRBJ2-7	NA	TGTGCCAGCAGTCCGGGACTGTCCTACGAGCAGTACTTC	CASSPGLSYEQYF
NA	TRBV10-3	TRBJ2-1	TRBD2	TGTGCCATCAGTGCGGGACTAGCGGGAGTTAGGGATGACGACAATGAGCAGTTCTTC	CAISAGLAGVRDDDNEQFF
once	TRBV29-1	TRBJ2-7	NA	NA	CSVAAGSYEQYFGPGKGFDEQYF
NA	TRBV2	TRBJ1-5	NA	TGTGCCAGCAGTATCCAGGGCAATCAGCCCCAGCATTTT	CASSIQGNQPQHF
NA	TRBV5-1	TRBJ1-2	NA	TGCGCCAGCAGCTTGGTATCAGACAGCCCCTATGGCTACACCTTC	CASSLVSDSPYGYTF
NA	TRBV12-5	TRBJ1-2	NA	TGTGCTAGTGGTTTACATGGCGGGCAGAATGGCTACACCTTC	CASGLHGGQNGYTF
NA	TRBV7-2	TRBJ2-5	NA	TGTGCCAGCAGCTCCGCGGGGCCCCGGGCGACCCAGTACTTC	CASSSAGPRATQYF
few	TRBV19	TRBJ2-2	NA	TGTGCCAGTAGGCGGGCCGCCTACACCGGGGAGCTGTTTTTT	CASRRAAYTGELFF
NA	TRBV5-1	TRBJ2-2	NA	TGCGCCAGCAGCTCCAGGACAGAAACCGGGGAGCTGTTTTTT	CASSSRTETGELFF
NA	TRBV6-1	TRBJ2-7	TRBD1	TGTGCCAGCAGTGAAATCGACAGGGCGCGCGAGCAGTACTTC	CASSEIDRAREQYF
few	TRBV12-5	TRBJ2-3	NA	TGTGCTAGTGGTTTGCCCCGGACTGGAGTAGATACGCAGTATTTT	CASGLPRTGVDTQYF
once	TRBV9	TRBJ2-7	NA	TGTGCCAGCAGCGAAGCGGGCCGAAGCTCCTACGAGCAGTACTTC	CASSEAGRSSYEQYF
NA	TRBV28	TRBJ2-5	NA	TGTGCCACTGCGACAGATGAGACCCAGTACTTC	CATATDETQYF
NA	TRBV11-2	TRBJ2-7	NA	TGTGCCAGCAGCTTAACCGGGAGCTTCTACGAGCAGTACTTC	CASSLTGSFYEQYF
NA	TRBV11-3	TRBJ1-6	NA	TGTGCCAGCAGCTTACAGGGTTCAAATTCACCCCTCCACTTT	CASSLQGSNSPLHF
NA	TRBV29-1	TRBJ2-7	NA	TGCAGCGTCCACGGGACGGGGGCCTACGAGCAGTACTTC	CSVHGTGAYEQYF
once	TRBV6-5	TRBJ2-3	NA	TGTGCCAGCAGTTACTACGGGACAGATACGCAGTATTTT	CASSYYGTDTQYF
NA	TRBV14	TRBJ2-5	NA	TGTGCCAGCAGCCAAGATAGGCGGGCGACCCAGTACTTC	CASSQDRRATQYF
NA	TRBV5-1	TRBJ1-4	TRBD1	TGCGCCAGCAGCGTACAGCCTACAGGGGCAGGTGAAAAACTGTTTTTT	CASSVQPTGAGEKLFF
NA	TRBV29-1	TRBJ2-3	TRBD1	TGCAGCGTTGATGGCGGGACGGGACAGGGGTTAGATACGCAGTATTTT	CSVDGGTGQGLDTQYF
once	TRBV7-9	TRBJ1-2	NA	TGTGCCAGCAGCCCCGAGACAGGCGGGGGCTACACCTTC	CASSPETGGGYTF
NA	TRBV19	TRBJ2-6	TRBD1	TGTGCCAGTACACTGACAGGGGCTGGGGCCAACGTCCTGACTTTC	CASTLTGAGANVLTF
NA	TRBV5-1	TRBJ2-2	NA	TGCGCCAGCAGCCCAGGGGGGATCGGGGAGCTGTTTTTT	CASSPGGIGELFF
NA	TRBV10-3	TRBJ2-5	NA	TGTGCCATCAGTGAGGGGGCAGGGCAAGAGACCCAGTACTTC	CAISEGAGQETQYF
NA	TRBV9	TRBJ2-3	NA	TGTGCCAGCAGCGTAGTCGCCAGCGGCACAGATACGCAGTATTTT	CASSVVASGTDTQYF
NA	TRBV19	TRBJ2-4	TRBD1	TGTGCCAGCGAGGGGGCAGACATTCAGTACTTC	CASEGADIQYF
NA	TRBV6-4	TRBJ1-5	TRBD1	TGTGCCAGCAGTGTTGATCCTCTTGCCGGGACAGGGGGTCAGCCCCAGCATTTT	CASSVDPLAGTGGQPQHF
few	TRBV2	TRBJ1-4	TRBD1	TGTGCCAGCAGTGAACAGGGGGGACTCGCTAATGAAAAACTGTTTTTT	CASSEQGGLANEKLFF
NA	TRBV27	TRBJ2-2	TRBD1	TGTGCCAGCAGGACAGGGGGGGGCGGGGAGCTGTTTTTT	CASRTGGGGELFF
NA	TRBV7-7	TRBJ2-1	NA	TGTGCTAGCAGCTTAGGGGGTGGGGGGATCGAGCAGTTCTTC	CASSLGGGGIEQFF
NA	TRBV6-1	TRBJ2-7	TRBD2	TGTGCCAGCAGTGAGCTAGCGGGAGCGTCCTACGAGCAGTACTTC	CASSELAGASYEQYF
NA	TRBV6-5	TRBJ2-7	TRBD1	TGTGCCAGCAGTTTCTCGGGACAGGGTGACGAGCAGTACTTC	CASSFSGQGDEQYF
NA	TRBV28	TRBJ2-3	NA	TGTGCCAGCAGCTTGGGGGGAGATACGCAGTATTTT	CASSLGGDTQYF
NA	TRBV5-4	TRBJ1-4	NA	TGTGCCAGCAGCCGAAGACAGGCGCGAGCAACTAATGAAAAACTGTTTTTT	CASSRRQARATNEKLFF